The T cell receptor beta chain described here comes from a study of cytomegalovirus exposure and HLA in healthy donors. Study-level findings and limits: As was reported, the classifier diagnosed cytomegalovirus status with high specificity and sensitivity.

In regard to this clone: Its target is unknown.

There are 17 residues in the CDR3. V dropped 5 bases and J dropped 10 bases, with 27 bases sitting between them. Germline V gene data show CDR1 as SGHNT and CDR2 as YENEEA. Both 60 Vbeta primers and 13 Jbeta primers went into the PCR. Clones were sequenced by immunoSEQ multiplex PCR, and TCRdb holds only the in-frame ones, with some missing. The profile covers about 170,000 clones, with approximately 80% appearing a single time and 4.5% to 5.5% taken by the ten largest. This chain links TRBV11-3 with TRBJ2-1; perhaps TRBD2 as D (7 bases). The source material was PBMCs. The receptor comes from a woman between 45 and 65 years old in good health and CMV-seropositive. This chain's CDR3 is CASSNRDRGRGSTEQFF. The CDR3 DNA reads as TGTGCCAGCAGCAACCGCGATCGGGGGAGGGGGTCTACGGAGCAGTTCTTC.